Listed here are 17 T cell receptor beta chains from one sample, sequenced in a study of a mutant IDH1 vaccine in newly diagnosed glioma. Time point in this sample: baseline, week 1 (first vaccination visit). The treatment is: pre-vaccination baseline after standard-of-care therapy. Assay used: immunoSEQ multiplex PCR; TCRdb lists only in-frame clones, some missing. This table has 85,000 to 100,000 clones, about four fifths appearing once. Sequencing used PBMCs, obtained from a glioma patient treated with radiotherapy, temozolomide or both. The receptors shown here come from a woman between 50 and 59 years old with glioma.

This clone turned up a few times. The rearrangement joins TRBV10-3 to TRBJ1-2, with a tentative D call TRBD1 (6 bases). V was clipped by 11 bases and J by 2 bases, with 12 bases between them. This CDR3 contains 12 residues. Germline V gene lookup returns CDR1 ENHRY and CDR2 SYGVKD. The CDR3 here is CAAGDANYGYTF. CDR3 coding DNA: TGTGCCGCAGGGGACGCGAACTATGGCTACACCTTC.

V is TRBV9 and J is TRBJ2-7; weak D call: TRBD1 (5 bases). Deletions cut 3 bases from V and 4 bases from J, with 14 bases between. Germline V gives CDR1 SGDLS, CDR2 YYNGEE. This CDR3 is built from 14 residues. The CDR3 region is CASSASPPGYEQYF. CDR3 coding DNA: TGTGCCAGCAGCGCCTCCCCCCCAGGGTACGAGCAGTACTTC.

The chain combines TRBV19 with TRBJ2-3, with TRBD2 as a possible D gene (5 bases). CDR1 and CDR2 (germline): LNHDA, SQIVND (reference sequence). This CDR3 is 15 amino acids long. Trimming removed 5 bases from V and 0 bases from J, with 12 bases in between. In DNA form, the CDR3 reads TGTGCCAGTAGTTTACTAGGCGGCAGCACAGATACGCAGTATTTT. The encoded protein is CASSLLGGSTDTQYF.

This clone was counted a single time. Since the CDR3 does not end with the conserved phenylalanine or tryptophan, this likely comes from a read error. The chain links TRBV5-1 to TRBJ2-6; 8 bases align to TRBD1. Germline V gene lookup returns CDR1 SGHRS and CDR2 YFSETQ. This CDR3 has 17 amino acids. V was pared by 1 base and J by 1 base, with 4 bases of the junction left unmatched. Written as DNA, the CDR3 is TGCGCCAGCAGCTTGTTAGGACAGGGTTCTGGGGCCAACGTCCTGACTCTC. Amino acid sequence: CASSLLGQGSGANVLTL.

There are a few counts of this clone. At the DNA level, this CDR3 is encoded by other sequences in the same sample as well. V is TRBV9 and J is TRBJ1-1; 8 bases match TRBD1. The trim removed 3 bases at V and 4 bases at J, leaving 5 bases unmatched. CDR1 SGDLS and CDR2 YYNGEE come from the germline V gene. CDR3 length: 14 residues. CDR3 protein: CASSARQGSTEAFF. The CDR3, as DNA: TGTGCCAGCAGCGCTCGACAGGGGAGCACTGAAGCTTTCTTT.

The chain joins TRBV5-4 to TRBJ2-2; D may be TRBD1 or TRBD2 (5 bases each). Germline-derived CDR1 and CDR2 are SGHNT and YYREEE (reference sequence). V lost 5 bases and J 0 bases, leaving 11 bases between the germline ends. This CDR3 has 15 amino acids. Here the CDR3 DNA reads TGTGCCAGCAGGACCGGGACGGCGAACACCGGGGAGCTGTTTTTT. Encoded protein: CASRTGTANTGELFF.

This CDR3 reads CASSLEGQSGGGNTQYF. The DNA of the CDR3 is TGCGCCAGCAGCTTGGAAGGACAGTCCGGGGGGGGCAATACGCAGTATTTT. V is TRBV5-1 and J is TRBJ2-3, with 8 bases fitting TRBD2. Germline V gene sequence: CDR1 SGHRS, CDR2 YFSETQ. The CDR3 contains 17 residues. V was clipped by 0 bases and J by 7 bases; unmatched bases: 13.

The rearrangement joins TRBV18 to TRBJ1-5; D not certain. This CDR3 has 14 residues. Germline lookup yields CDR1 KGHSH and CDR2 LQKENI. Trimming removed 2 bases from V and 2 bases from J, with 7 bases in between. This chain's CDR3 is CASSPERGNQPQHF. DNA for the CDR3: TGTGCCAGCTCACCAGAACGAGGCAATCAGCCCCAGCATTTT. The full variable domain, completed using reference TRBV18 and TRBJ1-5, is NAGVMQNPRHLVRRRGQEARLRCSPMKGHSHVYWYRQLPEEGLKFMVYLQKENIIDESGMPKERFSAEFPKEGPSILRIQQVVRGDSAAYFCASSPERGNQPQHFGDGTRLSIL.

In its sample, this clone was seen once. The chain uses TRBV29-1 and TRBJ1-2, with D unclear. V shed 4 bases and J shed 4 bases, with 10 bases lying between them. The CDR3 extends over 12 amino acids. The germline CDR1 and CDR2 sequences are SQVTM and ANQGSEA. CDR3: CSVGAESYGYTF. CDR3 nucleotides: TGCAGCGTTGGCGCAGAGAGCTATGGCTACACCTTC.

The V and J genes are TRBV9 and TRBJ2-7; D is undetermined. The CDR3 runs to 13 residues. Trimming took 0 bases from V and 5 from J, leaving 9 bases between them. Germline assignment: CDR1 SGDLS and CDR2 YYNGEE. Here the CDR3 reads CASSVGVSNEQYF. The CDR3 DNA is TGTGCCAGCAGCGTAGGGGTCAGCAACGAGCAGTACTTC. The variable domain in full, completed from reference TRBV9 and TRBJ2-7, reads DSGVTQTPKHLITATGQRVTLRCSPRSGDLSVYWYQQSLDQGLQFLIQYYNGEERAKGNILERFSAQQFPDLHSELNLSSLELGDSALYFCASSVGVSNEQYFGPGTRLTVT.

A few counts support this clone. The chain joins TRBV7-2 to TRBJ1-4; 8 bases match TRBD1. Germline V CDR1 and CDR2: SGHTA, FQGNSA. V shed 5 bases, J shed 10 bases, and the junction held 9 bases outside the gene matches. The CDR3 covers 14 residues. As DNA, the CDR3 is TGTGCCAGCAGCGTGGGACAGGAGCTGGGAAAACTGTTTTTT. Translated: CASSVGQELGKLFF.

The chain uses TRBV5-5 and TRBJ2-7, with 9 nucleotides matching TRBD1. Germline lookup yields CDR1 SGHKS and CDR2 YYEKEE (reference sequence). Unmatched junction bases numbered 8, after V lost 1 base and J lost 6 bases. CDR3 size: 15 residues. The CDR3 reads CASSLRGTGTGEQYF. The CDR3 DNA reads as TGTGCCAGCAGCTTGAGAGGGACAGGGACTGGCGAGCAGTACTTC.

The J gene is TRBJ1-5, the V gene TRBV5-1, with no clear D. The CDR3 runs to 15 residues. Germline lookup yields CDR1 SGHRS and CDR2 YFSETQ. The V and J ends lost 0 bases and 2 bases respectively, with 9 bases between them. CDR3 region: CASSLDGEGNQPQHF. The CDR3 coding sequence is TGCGCCAGCAGCTTGGACGGGGAAGGCAATCAGCCCCAGCATTTT.

The table lists this clone with a count of one. The chain employs TRBV7-9 and TRBJ2-1, with D possibly TRBD2 on 5 matching bases. With 4 bases removed from V and 8 bases from J, the gap between germline ends came to 24 bases. CDR1 is SEHNR and CDR2 is FQNEAQ in the germline V gene (reference sequence). The CDR3 runs 17 residues. DNA of the CDR3: TGTGCCAGCAGCTCAAGAGGGTCAACGGGCGGCTGGGATGAGCAGTTCTTC. This encodes CASSSRGSTGGWDEQFF.

The chain combines TRBV7-7 with TRBJ1-5; D is undetermined. Germline V gene sequence: CDR1 SSHAT, CDR2 FNYEAQ (reference sequence). The CDR3 extends over 13 amino acids. Trimming cost V 6 bases and J 5 bases, with 11 bases left between them. The DNA of the CDR3 is TGTGCCAGCAGTACGGTAGCCGATCAGCCCCAGCATTTT. It translates to CASSTVADQPQHF.

CDR3 region: CASSLERGGGTTEAFF. The CDR3 DNA is TGTGCCAGCAGTTTAGAGAGAGGGGGGGGTACCACTGAAGCTTTCTTT. This rearrangement joins TRBV27 to TRBJ1-1; D might be TRBD1 (6 bases). Between the trimmed V and J ends, which lost 2 bases and 4 bases, there was a span of 17 bases. The CDR3 has 16 amino acids. Per germline, CDR1 MNHEY and CDR2 SMNVEV (reference sequence).

This clone was seen a single time. The CDR3 DNA is TGCGCCAGCAGCTTGTATGCCCCGGGACCGAACACTGAAGCTTTCTTT. Its translation is CASSLYAPGPNTEAFF. This chain joins TRBV5-1 and TRBJ1-1, with a tentative D call TRBD1 (5 bases). Germline V gene lookup returns CDR1 SGHRS and CDR2 YFSETQ. The CDR3 totals 16 residues. V shed 1 base and J shed 1 base, with 14 bases lying between them.